Listed below are T cell receptor beta chains from one sample, sequenced in a study of cytomegalovirus exposure and HLA in healthy donors. Libraries were prepared by immunoSEQ multiplex PCR; TCRdb keeps only in-frame clonotypes and omits some of them. This sample has roughly 120,000 clones, with about 76% found just once. Sequencing input: PBMCs. These receptors were obtained from a man aged 55-75 years in good health and CMV-seropositive. CDR3s include the opening cysteine and the closing phenylalanine or tryptophan. D genes are given only for firm matches. Not every row has a clone size; where given, it reads once, few, many or a size class.

clone size: NA; V gene: TRBV7-2; J gene: TRBJ1-5; D gene: NA; CDR3 DNA: TGTGCCAGCAGCGCACAGGGTAGGAATCAGCCCCAGCATTTT; CDR3 protein: CASSAQGRNQPQHF
clone size: NA; V gene: TRBV2; J gene: TRBJ2-4; D gene: NA; CDR3 DNA: TGTGCCAGCAGTCCACGACAGGTCTTTGAAAACATTCAGTACTTC; CDR3 protein: CASSPRQVFENIQYF
clone size: NA; V gene: TRBV7-9; J gene: TRBJ1-2; D gene: NA; CDR3 DNA: TGTGCCAGCAGCCCCGGGGGGACGGACCATGGCTACACCTTC; CDR3 protein: CASSPGGTDHGYTF
clone size: NA; V gene: TRBV6-5; J gene: TRBJ1-2; D gene: NA; CDR3 DNA: TGTGCCACCTTCGGAAGGAGGGAAGTGAGTTATGGCTACACCTTC; CDR3 protein: CATFGRREVSYGYTF
clone size: once; V gene: TRBV7-2; J gene: TRBJ2-5; D gene: TRBD2; CDR3 DNA: TGTGCCAGCACCGGGACTAGCGCTGAGACCCAGTACTTC; CDR3 protein: CASTGTSAETQYF
clone size: NA; V gene: TRBV30; J gene: TRBJ2-2; D gene: NA; CDR3 DNA: TGTGCCTGGAGTGGAGGACACGAGTCCGGGGAGCTGTTTTTT; CDR3 protein: CAWSGGHESGELFF
clone size: once; V gene: TRBV5-5; J gene: TRBJ1-5; D gene: NA; CDR3 DNA: TGTGCCAGCAGCTTCTCCCAGGGCTACAATCAGCCCCAGCATTTT; CDR3 protein: CASSFSQGYNQPQHF
clone size: NA; V gene: TRBV4-2; J gene: TRBJ2-1; D gene: TRBD2; CDR3 DNA: TGTGCCAGCAGCCAAGATGAGGGACTAGAAGTATCCAGTGAGCAGTTCTTC; CDR3 protein: CASSQDEGLEVSSEQFF
clone size: NA; V gene: TRBV29-1; J gene: TRBJ1-4; D gene: NA; CDR3 DNA: TGCAGCGGCGGGTCTTATGAAAAACTGTTTTTT; CDR3 protein: CSGGSYEKLFF
clone size: once; V gene: TRBV6-1; J gene: TRBJ2-7; D gene: TRBD1; CDR3 DNA: TGTGCCAGCAGTGGGAAGGGACAGGGAAGCCCCTACGAGCAGTACTTC; CDR3 protein: CASSGKGQGSPYEQYF
clone size: few; V gene: TRBV15; J gene: TRBJ1-3; D gene: TRBD1; CDR3 DNA: TGTGCCACCAGCAGAGATCTGACAGGGGGAGGAAACACCATATATTTT; CDR3 protein: CATSRDLTGGGNTIYF
clone size: NA; V gene: TRBV28; J gene: TRBJ2-2; D gene: TRBD1; CDR3 DNA: TGTGCCAGCAGTTTAGGGGACAGGGCGTTTACCGGGGAGCTGTTTTTT; CDR3 protein: CASSLGDRAFTGELFF
clone size: once; V gene: TRBV11-2; J gene: TRBJ2-4; D gene: TRBD2; CDR3 DNA: TGTGCCAGCAGCTCCCTGCTAGCGGGATTTGGGGACATTCAGTACTTC; CDR3 protein: CASSSLLAGFGDIQYF
clone size: once; V gene: TRBV19; J gene: TRBJ1-2; D gene: NA; CDR3 DNA: TGTGCCAGTAGTCCTACCTCCACAGCTTATGGCTACACCTTT; CDR3 protein: CASSPTSTAYGYTF
clone size: NA; V gene: TRBV5-1; J gene: TRBJ1-3; D gene: TRBD1; CDR3 DNA: TGCGCCAGCAGCTTGGGACAGGGGAGCTCTGGAAACACCATATATTTT; CDR3 protein: CASSLGQGSSGNTIYF
clone size: NA; V gene: TRBV20-1; J gene: TRBJ1-2; D gene: NA; CDR3 DNA: TGCAGTGCTAGCCCACTCTATGGCTACACCTTC; CDR3 protein: CSASPLYGYTF
clone size: NA; V gene: TRBV7-2; J gene: TRBJ2-3; D gene: NA; CDR3 DNA: TGTGCCAGCAGCTTAGATGGCAGCACAGATACGCAGTATTTT; CDR3 protein: CASSLDGSTDTQYF
clone size: NA; V gene: TRBV7-9; J gene: TRBJ2-3; D gene: NA; CDR3 DNA: TGTGCCAGCAGCTTACTGGCCGGCGGAGGACGCACAGATACGCAGTATTTT; CDR3 protein: CASSLLAGGGRTDTQYF
clone size: NA; V gene: TRBV5-4; J gene: TRBJ2-3; D gene: TRBD2; CDR3 DNA: TGTGCCAGCAGCCCGAAGGTCGGGGGGAGCACAGATACGCAGTATTTT; CDR3 protein: CASSPKVGGSTDTQYF
clone size: NA; V gene: TRBV18; J gene: TRBJ2-7; D gene: TRBD1; CDR3 DNA: TGTGCCAGCTCACCGGGACAGCTCTCCTACGAGCAGTACTTC; CDR3 protein: CASSPGQLSYEQYF
clone size: NA; V gene: TRBV6-5; J gene: TRBJ2-7; D gene: NA; CDR3 DNA: TGTGCCAGCTCCCCCGGGGCCTACGAGCAGTACTTC; CDR3 protein: CASSPGAYEQYF
clone size: NA; V gene: TRBV10-3; J gene: TRBJ1-5; D gene: NA; CDR3 DNA: TGTGCCACAACCCCAGGGTACAATCAGCCCCAGCATTTT; CDR3 protein: CATTPGYNQPQHF
clone size: NA; V gene: TRBV6-6; J gene: TRBJ1-5; D gene: NA; CDR3 DNA: TGTGCCAGCAGTTACTCGAAGGGGTTCCCTCAGCCCCAGCATTTT; CDR3 protein: CASSYSKGFPQPQHF
clone size: NA; V gene: TRBV7-8; J gene: TRBJ2-1; D gene: TRBD1; CDR3 DNA: TGTGCCAGCAGCTCCTATGGACAGGGGGCATTTATATATGAGCAGTTCTTC; CDR3 protein: CASSSYGQGAFIYEQFF
clone size: NA; V gene: TRBV5-1; J gene: TRBJ1-1; D gene: NA; CDR3 DNA: TGCGCCAGCAGCCAAAATATCAGGCAGAACACTGAAGCTTTCTTT; CDR3 protein: CASSQNIRQNTEAFF
clone size: once; V gene: TRBV11-1; J gene: TRBJ2-7; D gene: TRBD1; CDR3 DNA: TGTGCCAGCAGCCCTGACAGGGCATACGAGCAGTACTTC; CDR3 protein: CASSPDRAYEQYF
clone size: few; V gene: TRBV5-5; J gene: TRBJ1-1; D gene: NA; CDR3 DNA: TGTGCCAGCAGCCTCGGAGTGTACACTGAAGCTTTCTTT; CDR3 protein: CASSLGVYTEAFF
clone size: NA; V gene: TRBV19; J gene: TRBJ1-2; D gene: TRBD1; CDR3 DNA: TGTGCCAGTAGTTCCCGACAGGGGAATGGCTACACCTTC; CDR3 protein: CASSSRQGNGYTF
clone size: NA; V gene: TRBV11-3; J gene: TRBJ2-1; D gene: TRBD2; CDR3 DNA: TGTGCCAGCAGCGGGAGGGCCGATGAGCAGTTCTTC; CDR3 protein: CASSGRADEQFF
clone size: once; V gene: TRBV13; J gene: TRBJ1-6; D gene: NA; CDR3 DNA: TGTGCCAGCAGCTCTCAGGGTAGGAATTCACCCCTCCACTTT; CDR3 protein: CASSSQGRNSPLHF
clone size: once; V gene: TRBV7-6; J gene: TRBJ2-3; D gene: TRBD2; CDR3 DNA: TGTGCCAGCAGCTGGACTAGCGGAAACACAGATACGCAGTATTTT; CDR3 protein: CASSWTSGNTDTQYF
clone size: few; V gene: TRBV6-1; J gene: TRBJ1-5; D gene: NA; CDR3 DNA: TGTGCCAGCAGTGAGGGGGGGCGAGGTGATCAGCCCCAGCATTTT; CDR3 protein: CASSEGGRGDQPQHF
clone size: NA; V gene: TRBV18; J gene: TRBJ1-1; D gene: NA; CDR3 DNA: TGTGCCAGCTCACCGGCTAGGGGGTACACTGAAGCTTTCTTT; CDR3 protein: CASSPARGYTEAFF
clone size: NA; V gene: TRBV2; J gene: TRBJ2-5; D gene: TRBD1; CDR3 DNA: TGTGCCAGCAGTGGACGGGACAGGGTTCAAGAGACCCAGTACTTC; CDR3 protein: CASSGRDRVQETQYF
clone size: NA; V gene: TRBV27; J gene: TRBJ1-2; D gene: NA; CDR3 DNA: TGTGCCAGCAGTTTTATCAGGGATTATGGCTACACCTTC; CDR3 protein: CASSFIRDYGYTF
clone size: NA; V gene: TRBV5-1; J gene: TRBJ1-3; D gene: TRBD1; CDR3 DNA: TGCGCCAGCAGCTCTGGGGACAGGGGTGGAAACACCATATATTTT; CDR3 protein: CASSSGDRGGNTIYF
clone size: NA; V gene: TRBV28; J gene: TRBJ2-7; D gene: NA; CDR3 DNA: TGTGCCAGCAGTTACCCCGTAGGGCAGGGTCGGAGCGAGCAGTACTTC; CDR3 protein: CASSYPVGQGRSEQYF
clone size: NA; V gene: TRBV7-8; J gene: TRBJ1-1; D gene: TRBD1; CDR3 DNA: TGTGCCAGCAGCAGATTTCAGGGGGTGAACACTGAAGCTTTCTTT; CDR3 protein: CASSRFQGVNTEAFF
clone size: NA; V gene: TRBV7-7; J gene: TRBJ1-5; D gene: TRBD1; CDR3 DNA: TGTGCCGTTCGCCTGGGACAGCATAGCAATCAGCCCCAGCATTTT; CDR3 protein: CAVRLGQHSNQPQHF
clone size: few; V gene: TRBV7-6; J gene: TRBJ2-1; D gene: NA; CDR3 DNA: TGTGCCAGCAGCTTAGGCGGCGGGTTCAGCAATGAGCAGTTCTTC; CDR3 protein: CASSLGGGFSNEQFF
clone size: few; V gene: TRBV5-1; J gene: TRBJ2-7; D gene: NA; CDR3 DNA: TGCGCCAGCAGCCCCCAGGGGCGCGAGCAGTACTTC; CDR3 protein: CASSPQGREQYF
clone size: NA; V gene: TRBV16; J gene: TRBJ1-1; D gene: NA; CDR3 DNA: TGTGCCAGCAGCCAAGGCAGGGGCTCCGCTGAAGCTTTCTTT; CDR3 protein: CASSQGRGSAEAFF
clone size: few; V gene: TRBV9; J gene: TRBJ2-7; D gene: TRBD2; CDR3 DNA: TGTGCCAGCAGCGCCCGGGACTATTCCGGCGAGCAGTACTTC; CDR3 protein: CASSARDYSGEQYF
clone size: once; V gene: TRBV7-9; J gene: TRBJ1-5; D gene: NA; CDR3 DNA: TGTGCCAGCAGCTCCTACCAGGGGAATCAGCCCCAGCATTTT; CDR3 protein: CASSSYQGNQPQHF
clone size: NA; V gene: TRBV2; J gene: TRBJ2-7; D gene: NA; CDR3 DNA: TGTGCCAGCAGCGCCGGGACTCCTTTCTTC; CDR3 protein: CASSAGTPFF
clone size: NA; V gene: TRBV5-1; J gene: TRBJ1-1; D gene: NA; CDR3 DNA: TGCGCCAGCAGCTTGTACGGGGAGAACACTGAAGCTTTCTTT; CDR3 protein: CASSLYGENTEAFF
clone size: NA; V gene: TRBV5-1; J gene: TRBJ1-1; D gene: NA; CDR3 DNA: TGCGCCAGCCGCTGGGCCTCGTACACTGAAGCTTTCTTT; CDR3 protein: CASRWASYTEAFF
clone size: NA; V gene: TRBV13; J gene: TRBJ2-1; D gene: NA; CDR3 DNA: TGTGCCAGCAGCTTCAGGGAGGCAGCCTACAATGAGCAGTTCTTC; CDR3 protein: CASSFREAAYNEQFF
clone size: NA; V gene: TRBV30; J gene: TRBJ1-1; D gene: NA; CDR3 DNA: TGTGCCTGGAGTCCCACGTGGCTCACTGAAGCTTTCTTT; CDR3 protein: CAWSPTWLTEAFF
clone size: NA; V gene: TRBV28; J gene: TRBJ2-2; D gene: TRBD2; CDR3 DNA: TGTGCCAGCAGTATTAGCGGGAACTCCGGGGAGCTGTTTTTT; CDR3 protein: CASSISGNSGELFF